Listed below are T cell receptor beta chains from one sample, sequenced in a study of Ad26.COV2.S vaccination and SARS-CoV-2 variants. Assay: immunoSEQ multiplex PCR; the TCRdb copy retains only in-frame clones and omits some. The table includes 300,000 to 400,000 clones, 75% to 90% detected once. Sample: peripheral blood, taken in a trial of Ad26.COV2.S vaccine versus placebo. All receptors come from a person aged 18-65 years who received the Ad26.COV2.S COVID-19 vaccine or a placebo. CDR3s leave out the opening cysteine and the closing phenylalanine or tryptophan. Size tells how often a clone was seen (once, few, many) or the class of an expanded clone, and some rows leave it out.

clone size: .; V gene: TRBV28; J gene: TRBJ2-1; CDR3 protein: ASSLMPVGSYNEQF
clone size: .; V gene: TRBV6-1; J gene: TRBJ1-2; CDR3 protein: ASSEGPSANYGYT
clone size: once; V gene: TRBV19; J gene: TRBJ1-1; CDR3 protein: ASSARDRGRTEAF
clone size: .; V gene: TRBV4-1; J gene: TRBJ1-2; CDR3 protein: ASSLEAGGAHYGYT
clone size: .; V gene: TRBV9; J gene: TRBJ2-2; CDR3 protein: ASRATYTGELF
clone size: .; V gene: TRBV7-9; J gene: TRBJ1-2; CDR3 protein: ASSGTGSYGYT
clone size: once; V gene: TRBV18; J gene: TRBJ1-3; CDR3 protein: ASSSGTGLLSGNTIY
clone size: .; V gene: TRBV18; J gene: TRBJ2-4; CDR3 protein: ASSPGLAGENIQY
clone size: .; V gene: TRBV7-2; J gene: TRBJ2-1; CDR3 protein: ASSSGLAGTLYNEQF
clone size: .; V gene: TRBV18; J gene: TRBJ2-1; CDR3 protein: ASSESPGRGNEQF
clone size: .; V gene: TRBV5-1; J gene: TRBJ2-7; CDR3 protein: ASSLVAGEYEQY
clone size: .; V gene: TRBV19; J gene: TRBJ1-1; CDR3 protein: ASSRQGAGNTEAF
clone size: .; V gene: TRBV27; J gene: TRBJ1-5; CDR3 protein: ASSWDSNKPQH
clone size: once; V gene: TRBV6-2/TRBV6-3; J gene: TRBJ1-1; CDR3 protein: ASRPLTGGFMNTEAF
clone size: .; V gene: TRBV19; J gene: TRBJ1-5; CDR3 protein: ASSTWQASDQPQH
clone size: once; V gene: TRBV4-1; J gene: TRBJ2-7; CDR3 protein: ASSQDRYYEQY
clone size: .; V gene: TRBV7-9; J gene: TRBJ2-2; CDR3 protein: ASSPNRGRTGELF
clone size: .; V gene: TRBV19; J gene: TRBJ1-1; CDR3 protein: ASNKGDRIILSGTEAF
clone size: once; V gene: TRBV4-2; J gene: TRBJ2-3; CDR3 protein: ASSQGLASSTDTQY
clone size: .; V gene: TRBV3-1/TRBV3-2; J gene: TRBJ1-4; CDR3 protein: ASSQTQDPNEKLF
clone size: .; V gene: TRBV19; J gene: TRBJ2-3; CDR3 protein: ASSPSTGLMTDTQY
clone size: .; V gene: TRBV5-4; J gene: TRBJ1-2; CDR3 protein: ASSLGQPDPYGYT